This TCR beta chain was captured by sequencing in a study of immune reconstitution after stem cell transplant in scleroderma (dated by TCRdb to 2016 to 2017). The V and J ends are trimmed by 8 bases and 6 bases, leaving 10 bases between them. CDR1 MNHEY and CDR2 SVGAGI were looked up in the germline V gene. The CDR3 covers 12 residues, taking in both the cysteine and the phenylalanine. The only DNA kept is the CDR3, 36 bases in frame from the first base. Library method: RT-PCR. The instrument was an Illumina MiSeq. TCRdb trimmed public reads at Q25 via fastp, called clones via MiXCR and kept in-frame beta chains. When rows share a CDR3 protein, they turn into one entry using the most common DNA and genes. Here the sample has 1,500 to 2,000 distinct CDR3 sequences; around 7.7% occur a single time. The ten biggest clones cover roughly 22% of the sample. Judged by its sample share, this clonotype qualifies as medium-sized (0.01 to 0.1%). The target of this receptor is not known. Base qualities are not at hand, and no much larger clone is one base apart.

Sample acquisition took place before or after autologous hematopoietic stem cell transplantation (not recorded which). This sequence originates from a male donor with systemic sclerosis. The chain is encoded by TRBV6-5 joined to TRBJ1-4, with an unclear D gene assignment. This receptor carries the CDR3 CASSGQDEKLFF. DNA sequence: TGTGCCAGCTCTGGCCAGGATGAAAAACTGTTTTTT.